The 20 T cell receptor beta chains below all came from one sample that was sequenced in a study of early T cells in non-severe SARS-CoV-2 infection. TCRdb reprocessed the 5' RACE reads via MiXCR and lists one record per CDR3 protein. The table has around 81,000 distinct CDR3 sequences, around 14% seen once. The sequencing input was whole blood. The source is an adult who was a healthcare worker with PCR-confirmed SARS-CoV-2 infection or an uninfected control (not recorded which).

The rearrangement links TRBV12-3 or TRBV12-4 to TRBJ2-5, with TRBD2 identical over 13 bases. With V trimmed by 5 bases and J by 1 base, 7 bases remained unmatched. The CDR3 has 17 amino acids. The CDR3 DNA reads TGTGCCAGCAGTCTCCGACTAGCGGGGGGCTTCCAAGAGACCCAGTACTTC. Its translation is CASSLRLAGGFQETQYF.

This clonotype was counted only a few times. The V gene is TRBV6-5, the J gene TRBJ1-1; maybe TRBD1 (6 bases). The CDR3 consists of 14 residues. Germline V CDR1 and CDR2: MNHEY, SVGAGI. The CDR3 loop reads CADDGQFRITEAFF. The CDR3 DNA reads as TGTGCAGACGACGGACAGTTTCGGATCACTGAAGCTTTCTTT.

The chain links TRBV3-1 to TRBJ1-6; 7 bases match TRBD1. Germline V lookup: CDR1 LGHDT, CDR2 YNNKEL (reference sequence). The CDR3 contains 16 residues. Germline trimming cut 2 bases from V and 8 bases from J; bases unmatched to any gene: 9. CDR3: CASSQFLTGRDSPLHF. The DNA for the CDR3 is TGTGCCAGCAGCCAATTCCTGACAGGGAGGGATTCACCCCTCCACTTT.

J is TRBJ1-5 and V is TRBV6-6; tentative D call: TRBD1 (6 bases). Trimming cost V 7 bases and J 10 bases, with 17 bases left between them. Germline V gene data show CDR1 as MNHNY and CDR2 as SVGAGI (reference sequence). CDR3 size: 13 residues. The CDR3 spells CASIRLTGHPQHF. CDR3 sequence (DNA): TGTGCCAGCATCCGCCTCACAGGGCATCCCCAGCATTTT.

This clonotype was seen more than once but under ten times. At one boundary the junction diverges from the germline segment, which might be a read error. This sequence joins TRBV6-1 and TRBJ1-5, with 10 bases lining up with TRBD1. In germline, CDR1 is MNHNS, CDR2 SASEGT. The CDR3 spans 14 residues. CDR3 loop: CTSHRTGGNQPQHF. As DNA, the CDR3 is TGTACCAGCCATAGGACAGGGGGTAATCAGCCCCAGCATTTT.

This clonotype was detected a few times. This sequence joins TRBV12-5 and TRBJ1-1; the D is unclear. The V end lost 6 bases, the J end lost 4 bases, and 12 bases lay between the germline ends. The CDR3 spans 13 residues. Germline CDR1 LGHNT, CDR2 FRNRAP. The CDR3 here is CASGLGHVTEAFF. CDR3 in DNA: TGTGCTAGTGGCCTTGGCCACGTCACTGAAGCTTTCTTT.

The chain recombines TRBV5-5 with TRBJ2-7, with a tentative D call TRBD2 (5 bases). Trimming removed 4 bases from V and 3 bases from J, with 23 bases in between. Germline V CDR1 and CDR2: SGHKS, YYEKEE (reference sequence). The CDR3 sequence is 17 residues long. CDR3 DNA sequence: TGTGCCAGCAGCCCTTTGGGTATGGCAGGAGGAATCTACGAGCAGTACTTC. Amino acids: CASSPLGMAGGIYEQYF.

This clonotype was seen a few times. J is TRBJ2-4 and V is TRBV29-1, with D tentatively TRBD2 (5 bases). Trimming removed 6 bases at V and 6 bases at J, with 12 bases between. There are 12 residues in the CDR3. Germline V gives CDR1 SQVTM, CDR2 ANQGSEA. CDR3 in DNA: TGCAGCGTCCGCCGGGGAACAAACATTCAGTACTTC. Translating gives CSVRRGTNIQYF.

The rearrangement links TRBV29-1 to TRBJ1-1; D gene unclear. Trimming pared 7 bases from V and 3 bases from J, leaving 15 bases between. This CDR3 spans 13 amino acids. CDR1 and CDR2 from the germline V gene are SQVTM and ANQGSEA. CDR3 in amino acids: CSGGAFGYTEAFF. The CDR3 coding sequence is TGCAGCGGAGGCGCCTTTGGTTACACTGAAGCTTTCTTT. The full variable domain, completed using reference TRBV29-1 and TRBJ1-1, is SAVISQKPSRDICQRGTSLTIQCQVDSQVTMMFWYRQQPGQSLTLIATANQGSEATYESGFVIDKFPISRPNLTFSTLTVSNMSPEDSSIYLCSGGAFGYTEAFFGQGTRLTVV.

In its sample, this clonotype was seen a few times. The chain recombines TRBV29-1 with TRBJ2-1, with D tentatively TRBD1 or TRBD2 (7 bases each). V dropped 4 bases and J dropped 7 bases, with 14 bases sitting between them. The V gene's germline CDR1 is SQVTM and CDR2 ANQGSEA. The CDR3 is made up of 13 amino acids. CDR3 DNA: TGCAGCGTTGTTGGTCAGGGGGGGAATGAGCAGTTCTTC. This sequence encodes CSVVGQGGNEQFF.

This clonotype was counted only a few times. This chain connects TRBV29-1 to TRBJ1-2; D uncertain. Trimming took off 4 bases at V and 8 bases at J, with 17 bases between the two ends. The CDR3 has 13 residues. In germline, CDR1 is SQVTM, CDR2 ANQGSEA. This CDR3 reads CSVGHSDEGGYTF. The DNA of the CDR3 is TGCAGCGTTGGCCACTCGGACGAGGGCGGCTACACCTTC. The whole variable domain, remainder taken from reference TRBV29-1 and TRBJ1-2, is SAVISQKPSRDICQRGTSLTIQCQVDSQVTMMFWYRQQPGQSLTLIATANQGSEATYESGFVIDKFPISRPNLTFSTLTVSNMSPEDSSIYLCSVGHSDEGGYTFGSGTRLTVV.

This clonotype was counted between two and nine times. The chain carries TRBV12-5 and TRBJ2-2; the match to TRBD1 covers 11 bases. Germline CDR1 and CDR2: LGHNT and FRNRAP. With 6 bases clipped from V and 5 bases from J, the junction kept 5 bases outside the gene matches. The CDR3 has 15 residues. CDR3 loop: CASGPGQGDTGELFF. The CDR3 DNA reads as TGTGCTAGTGGCCCGGGACAGGGGGATACCGGGGAGCTGTTTTTT.

This clonotype was seen a handful of times. This chain links TRBV6-1 with TRBJ2-2; D unclear. The CDR3 is 14 residues long. Trimming left V 2 bases short and J 3 bases short, with 7 bases between. The germline V gene has CDR1 MNHNS and CDR2 SASEGT. The DNA of the CDR3 is TGTGCCAGCAGTGAATCGATTGACACCGGGGAGCTGTTTTTT. This translates into CASSESIDTGELFF.

This clonotype was detected only a few times. The CDR3 sequence is CASSLAFPGQGRKDTQYF. For the CDR3, the DNA is TGTGCCAGCAGCTTAGCGTTTCCGGGACAGGGACGGAAAGATACGCAGTATTTT. The rearrangement uses TRBV7-9 and TRBJ2-3; 9 bases are a match to TRBD1. CDR1 SEHNR and CDR2 FQNEAQ come from the germline V gene (reference sequence). Unmatched junction bases numbered 12, after V lost 0 bases and J lost 5 bases. The CDR3 runs to 18 residues.

This clonotype was recorded a few times. The chain uses TRBV7-6 and TRBJ2-5; D unclear. The CDR3 has 13 amino acids. V lost 3 bases and J lost 1, with 6 bases in between. The germline gives CDR1 SGHVS, CDR2 FNYEAQ. The CDR3 DNA reads as TGTGCCAGCAGCTTCGACACCCAAGAGACCCAGTACTTC. Its protein is CASSFDTQETQYF.

The J gene is TRBJ2-7, the V gene TRBV29-1; perhaps TRBD1 as D (6 bases). There are 13 residues in the CDR3. Trimming removed 8 bases from V and 2 bases from J, with 16 bases in between. CDR1 and CDR2 (germline): SQVTM, ANQGSEA. CDR3 region: CSYSQGIPYEQYF. The CDR3 nucleotides are TGCAGCTATAGCCAGGGGATTCCCTACGAGCAGTACTTC.

This rearrangement joins TRBV11-2 to TRBJ2-3; TRBD2 is a possible D gene (5 bases). CDR3 size: 18 residues. Trimming pared 7 bases from V and 4 bases from J, leaving 27 bases between. Germline V gene data show CDR1 as SGHAT and CDR2 as FQNNGV. The CDR3 spells CASTKISGRWTRADTQYF. The DNA for the CDR3 is TGTGCCAGCACCAAGATCTCCGGCAGGTGGACGAGGGCAGATACGCAGTATTTT.

This clonotype has a handful of counts. The V gene is TRBV4-3, the J gene TRBJ2-1; D tentatively reads TRBD1 or TRBD2 (6 bases each). V was clipped by 0 bases and J by 1 base, with 28 bases between them. CDR3 length equals 22 residues. From germline, CDR1 is LGHNA and CDR2 YSLEER. The DNA of the CDR3 is TGCGCCAGCAGCCAAGAATGTTTTCAGGCGGAACGGGGGCGCTTGTCCTACAATGAGCAGTTCTTC. Its protein product is CASSQECFQAERGRLSYNEQFF.

This clonotype was seen more than once but under ten times. The chain joins TRBV7-6 to TRBJ2-5; 12 bases match TRBD1. Trimming at V came to 1 base and at J to 0 bases, leaving 9 bases not matched to a gene. The germline V gene has CDR1 SGHVS and CDR2 FNYEAQ. This CDR3 has 19 residues. The CDR3 here is CASSLGGQGATTYQETQYF. The DNA of the CDR3 is TGTGCCAGCAGCTTAGGGGGACAGGGGGCGACAACGTACCAAGAGACCCAGTACTTC.

A few counts support this clonotype. This chain uses TRBV7-9 with TRBJ1-5; the D is unclear. V dropped 3 bases and J dropped 2 bases, with 8 bases sitting between them. This CDR3 is 14 amino acids long. Germline CDR1 SEHNR, CDR2 FQNEAQ (reference sequence). In DNA, the CDR3 is TGTGCCAGCAGCTTTGGTTATGGCAATCAGCCCCAGCATTTT. This sequence encodes CASSFGYGNQPQHF. The full variable domain, rest sourced from reference TRBV7-9 and TRBJ1-5, is DTGVSQNPRHKITKRGQNVTFRCDPISEHNRLYWYRQTLGQGPEFLTYFQNEAQLEKSRLLSDRFSAERPKGSFSTLEIQRTEQGDSAMYLCASSFGYGNQPQHFGDGTRLSIL.